This T cell receptor beta chain derives from a study of regulatory T cells in long-lasting Graves disease. As to time point: newly diagnosed GD, antithyroid drugs for less than 3 months. PBMC RNA served as the TCR library source. V lost 3 bases and J 6 bases, leaving 12 bases between the germline ends. Germline CDR1 and CDR2: DFQATT and SNEGSKA (reference sequence). The CDR3 sequence is 12 residues long. This clonotype has a handful of counts. Construction of TCR beta libraries relied on iRepertoire HTBI primers and on Arm-PCR targeting CDR3 regions. MiXCR, applied by TCRdb to the multiplex PCR reads, yields one record per CDR3 protein. The sample has 550,000 to 600,000 distinct CDR3 sequences, roughly 16% seen once. These same data were also listed under a study on T cells in Graves' hyperthyroidism and ophthalmopathy. That source notes: Subjects aged 18 to 65 presented with newly diagnosed hyperthyroidism of less than 2 months' duration.

The starting material was peripheral blood mononuclear cells (PBMCs), obtained at new diagnosis, from a patient treated with antithyroid drugs. This TCR derives from a man aged 18 to 30 with Graves disease. The chain joins TRBV20-1 to TRBJ2-7; D assignment may be TRBD1 or TRBD2 (5 bases each). The CDR3 here is CSASLPGGEQYF. CDR3 DNA: TGCAGTGCTAGTCTACCTGGGGGCGAGCAGTACTTC.